The 9 T cell receptor beta chains listed next were all sequenced from one sample in a study of response to subunit inactivated influenza vaccine. MiXCR, applied by TCRdb to the RT-PCR reads, yields one record per CDR3 protein. The sample has about 530,000 distinct CDR3 sequences, 12% seen once. The sample was PBMCs from blood, taken on the day of vaccination. Every receptor here comes from a man aged 45-60 years who received an inactivated influenza vaccine.

The rearrangement links TRBV18 to TRBJ1-5; TRBD1 matches at 7 bases. Losses at the gene ends were 6 bases for V and 0 bases for J; bases not matched to a gene: 8. The germline CDR1 and CDR2 sequences are KGHSH and LQKENI. The CDR3 runs to 16 residues. CDR3 DNA: TGTGCCAGCTCGGATACAGGGGCTTATAGCAATCAGCCCCAGCATTTT. It yields the protein CASSDTGAYSNQPQHF.

This clonotype was seen a few times. The chain employs TRBV5-1 and TRBJ2-7; perhaps TRBD1 as D (6 bases). Trimming took off 4 bases at V and 4 bases at J, with 15 bases between the two ends. CDR1 SGHRS and CDR2 YFSETQ come from the germline V gene. The length of the CDR3 is 14 residues. The CDR3 DNA is TGCGCCAGCAGCATCCGGACAGCCATGTACGAGCAGTACTTC. Its protein product is CASSIRTAMYEQYF.

The chain recombines TRBV19 with TRBJ2-3; 7 bases agree with TRBD2. The CDR3 totals 16 residues. Germline CDR1 LNHDA, CDR2 SQIVND (reference sequence). Trimming at V came to 2 bases and at J to 4 bases, leaving 9 bases not matched to a gene. Here the CDR3 reads CASSINAGRGADTQYF. Written as DNA, the CDR3 is TGTGCCAGTAGTATAAACGCCGGACGGGGGGCAGATACGCAGTATTTT.

This sequence joins TRBV6-2 or TRBV6-3 and TRBJ2-2; TRBD2 aligns across 13 bases. V lost 6 bases, J lost 6 bases, and 7 bases stayed unmatched. The germline CDR1 and CDR2 sequences are MNHEY and SVGEGT. This CDR3 is 16 amino acids long. The CDR3 loop is CASSPTSGRAPGELFF. CDR3 nucleotides: TGTGCCAGCAGCCCCACTAGCGGGAGGGCCCCCGGGGAGCTGTTTTTT.

The chain carries TRBV29-1 and TRBJ2-1; TRBD1 agrees at 10 bases. The germline V gene has CDR1 SQVTM and CDR2 ANQGSEA. CDR3 length equals 14 residues. The J segment lost 4 bases and the V segment lost 7 bases, leaving 7 bases of the junction unmatched. The CDR3 DNA reads as TGCAGCGCCGCCGGGGGACAGGGGTACAATGAGCAGTTCTTC. Its protein is CSAAGGQGYNEQFF.

This clonotype appeared many times. This chain links TRBV29-1 with TRBJ2-1; D unclear. Germline-derived CDR1 and CDR2 are SQVTM and ANQGSEA. V was cut by 0 bases and J by 3 bases, with 12 bases left in between. CDR3 length: 15 amino acids. CDR3 amino acids: CSVEDLEEIYNEQFF. For the CDR3, the DNA is TGCAGCGTTGAAGATCTCGAGGAGATCTACAATGAGCAGTTCTTC.

V and J are TRBV9 and TRBJ2-7; 9 bases map to TRBD1. CDR3 size: 12 residues. The germline gives CDR1 SGDLS, CDR2 YYNGEE. The junction had 1 base not matched to a gene; V was cut back by 3 bases and J by 6 bases. This CDR3 is CASSEDRGEQYF. The CDR3 nucleotides are TGTGCCAGCAGCGAGGACAGGGGCGAGCAGTACTTC.

CDR3 sequence (DNA): TGTGCCAGCAGCTTATTCCAGGCTCAAGAGACCCAGTACTTC. Translation: CASSLFQAQETQYF. The genes are TRBV7-2 and TRBJ2-5; D is unclear. In germline, CDR1 is SGHTA, CDR2 FQGNSA. The V end was cut by 2 bases, the J end by 2 bases, with 9 bases between. There are 14 residues in the CDR3.

The sample holds a few counts of this clonotype. The genes are TRBV5-1 and TRBJ2-7, with D perhaps assigned TRBD1 or TRBD2 (5 bases each). The germline V gene has CDR1 SGHRS and CDR2 YFSETQ. The length of the CDR3 is 15 residues. Trimming removed 1 base from V and 6 bases from J, with 17 bases in between. CDR3 loop: CASSLSGASISEQYF. DNA of the CDR3: TGCGCCAGCAGCTTGTCCGGGGCAAGTATCTCCGAGCAGTACTTC.